A selection of T cell receptor beta chains follows, all from one sample in a study of identical twins. TCRdb recomputed calls from the 5' RACE reads with MiXCR, one row per CDR3 protein. The sample consists of approximately 590,000 distinct CDR3 sequences, around a tenth of them appearing once. These records were also assigned to another study, of yellow fever vaccine responses in identical twins.

Material for sequencing was PBMCs. These receptors originate from a woman between 18 and 29 years old in good health. Both conserved end residues are part of each CDR3. A D gene is named only where the DNA matches it firmly. Size is omitted from some rows. Given values are once, few, many or a class for expanded clones.

D,V,size,J,DNA,CDR3
TRBD2,TRBV6-4,.,TRBJ2-1,TGTGCCAGCAGTAAAAACCCCCGGGACTACAACAATGAGCAGTTCTTC,CASSKNPRDYNNEQFF
TRBD2,TRBV11-2,few,TRBJ2-2,TGTGCCAGCAGCTTACCCGGACTAGCGGTAAACACCGGGGAGCTGTTTTTT,CASSLPGLAVNTGELFF
.,TRBV5-1,many,TRBJ2-2,TGCGCCAGCAGGAGGAGTCGGGACTCACTGCGGGACACCGGGGAGCTGTTTTTT,CASRRSRDSLRDTGELFF
.,TRBV3-1,few,TRBJ1-2,TGTGCCAGCAGCCACTTAGACGGGAGATATGGCTACACCTTC,CASSHLDGRYGYTF
.,TRBV4-1,many,TRBJ2-3,TGCGCCAGCAGCCAAGTAAATCTAGTGAGCACAGATACGCAGTATTTT,CASSQVNLVSTDTQYF
.,TRBV12-3/TRBV12-4,many,TRBJ2-7,TGTGCCGGGCAGGAGGCCCCACTATACGAGCAGTACTTC,CAGQEAPLYEQYF
.,TRBV5-1,many,TRBJ2-3,TGCGCCAGCAGCAAGGGGGGCATGGGCACAGATACGCAGTATTTT,CASSKGGMGTDTQYF
.,TRBV2,.,TRBJ2-1,TGTGCCAGCAGTGAAGCGGGGAGGGGGTCAATCTTC,CASSEAGRGSIF
.,TRBV5-6,.,TRBJ2-5,TGTGCCAGCAGCTCGGCGAGGGTGGGTCTAGCTAAGACCCAGTACTTC,CASSSARVGLAKTQYF
TRBD2,TRBV19,few,TRBJ2-1,TGTGCCACCCGAGACGATAGCGGGGGTGCGGAGCAGTTCTTC,CATRDDSGGAEQFF
.,TRBV30,.,TRBJ2-1,TGTGCCTGGAGTGGAGACAATGAGCAGTTCTTC,CAWSGDNEQFF
TRBD1,TRBV6-2/TRBV6-3,.,TRBJ2-7,TGTGCCAGCAGGGACAGGGGGCCCCACGAGCAGTACTTC,CASRDRGPHEQYF
.,TRBV3-1,.,TRBJ2-7,TGTGCCAGCAGCCAAGGAACGGTCTACGAGCAGTACTTC,CASSQGTVYEQYF
.,TRBV7-2,.,TRBJ2-3,TGTGCCAGCAGCTTCGGGATCCTGGATACGCAGTATTTT,CASSFGILDTQYF
.,TRBV29-1,many,TRBJ2-5,TGCAGCGTTGATCGGGGAGGCCAAGAGACCCAGTACTTC,CSVDRGGQETQYF
.,TRBV6-1,.,TRBJ2-6,TGTGCCAGCTGTCCCTCTGGGGCCAACGTCCTGACTTTC,CASCPSGANVLTF
.,TRBV20-1,.,TRBJ2-3,TGCAGTGCTAGGTCTCACACAGATACGCAGTATTTT,CSARSHTDTQYF
.,TRBV4-1,.,TRBJ2-7,TGCGCCAGCAGCCGACCCGGGACGCTCTACGAGCAGTACTTC,CASSRPGTLYEQYF
TRBD1,TRBV14,many,TRBJ2-1,TGTGCCAGCAGCCACATGTGGGACAGAAACTCCTACAATGAGCAGTTCTTC,CASSHMWDRNSYNEQFF
TRBD2,TRBV19,.,TRBJ2-1,TGTGCCAGTAGTGGGACTAGCGGGTTCTACAATGAGCAGTTCTTC,CASSGTSGFYNEQFF
.,TRBV5-4,few,TRBJ2-5,TGTGCCAGCAGCACCGGGACATCCATGGGGGAGACCCAGTACTTC,CASSTGTSMGETQYF
TRBD1,TRBV28,.,TRBJ2-7,TGTGCCAGCAACGAGAGTGGGACAGGGGCGTACGAGCAGTACTTC,CASNESGTGAYEQYF
.,TRBV7-2,few,TRBJ1-5,TGTGCCTCTAAGCTTGAGGCGGGGCTAAGTCAGCCCCAGCATTTT,CASKLEAGLSQPQHF
TRBD1,TRBV7-2,few,TRBJ2-1,TGTGCCAGCAGCTTAGTTGTCGGGACAGGGCGTAGGAATGAGCAGTTCTTC,CASSLVVGTGRRNEQFF
.,TRBV12-3/TRBV12-4,.,TRBJ1-3,TGTGCCAGCACCACGGCGGGATCTGGAAACACCATATATTTT,CASTTAGSGNTIYF
TRBD2,TRBV29-1,few,TRBJ2-2,TGCAGCGTTGCGGGGGGGCCTGACTCGACCGGGGAGCTGTTTTTT,CSVAGGPDSTGELFF
TRBD2,TRBV14,many,TRBJ2-1,TGTGCCAGCAGCCACCTCGGACTAGCGGACACGGGGCATGAGCAGTTCTTC,CASSHLGLADTGHEQFF
.,TRBV3-1,many,TRBJ2-3,TGTGCCAGCAGCCAAGATGAGGGGGGGAGCACAGATACGCAGTATTTT,CASSQDEGGSTDTQYF
.,TRBV29-1,many,TRBJ2-1,TGCAGCGTTGCGGGGCCTCGTCCCAATGAGCAGTTCTTC,CSVAGPRPNEQFF
.,TRBV12-3/TRBV12-4,many,TRBJ2-7,TGTGCCAGCAGTCAGAACTACGAGCAGTACTTC,CASSQNYEQYF
.,TRBV7-9,.,TRBJ2-3,TGTGCCAGCAGCTCCCTTGACGGGAGAGATACGCAGTATTTT,CASSSLDGRDTQYF
TRBD2,TRBV20-1,.,TRBJ2-7,TGCAGTGCCCCGGGACTAGCGGGAGGCTTTTCCTACGAGCAGTACTTC,CSAPGLAGGFSYEQYF
.,TRBV7-2,few,TRBJ2-3,TGTGCCAGCAGCTTAGCTGCGGGCAGGAGCACAGATACGCAGTATTTT,CASSLAAGRSTDTQYF
.,TRBV6-1,many,TRBJ1-1,TGTGCCACATGGGAGTGGGGCAGGCAGTATCACACTGAAGCTTTCTTT,CATWEWGRQYHTEAFF
.,TRBV5-1,.,TRBJ2-5,TGCGCCAGCAGCTTGGAAGGGACAATCGAGACCCAGTACTTC,CASSLEGTIETQYF
TRBD1,TRBV11-1,.,TRBJ2-6,TGTGCCAGCAGCTTAGCGGTGGTACTAGACAGGGGTGGCTCTGGGGCCAACGTCCTGACTTTC,CASSLAVVLDRGGSGANVLTF
.,TRBV29-1,.,TRBJ2-1,TGCAGCGTTGAAGTGAAGAGGGATGAGCAGTTCTTC,CSVEVKRDEQFF
TRBD2,TRBV2,.,TRBJ2-2,TGTGCCAGCAGTGAAGCGGGACTAGCGGGCGTAACCGGGGAGCTGTTTTTT,CASSEAGLAGVTGELFF
TRBD1,TRBV5-1,many,TRBJ2-3,TGCGCCAGCAGTTCATCGACCCCGGGACAGGGGCCTAGAGATACGCAGTATTTT,CASSSSTPGQGPRDTQYF
TRBD2,TRBV4-3,.,TRBJ2-7,TGCGCCAGCAGCCAAGATCGGGCCCTAGCGGGAGCCTACGAGCAGTACTTC,CASSQDRALAGAYEQYF
.,TRBV5-1,few,TRBJ2-7,TGCGCCAGCAGCTTGGATGTAGCCCCCTACGAGCAGTACTTC,CASSLDVAPYEQYF
.,TRBV2,many,TRBJ2-7,TGTGCCAGCCGACTTACCTACGAGCAGTACTTC,CASRLTYEQYF
.,TRBV5-6,few,TRBJ2-2,TGTGCCAGCAGCTTGTTAGGGAAGGACGGGGAGCTGTTTTTT,CASSLLGKDGELFF
TRBD2,TRBV20-1,few,TRBJ2-3,TGCAGTGCTAGAGACCTAGCGGGGGGGCCAATAGATACGCAGTATTTT,CSARDLAGGPIDTQYF
.,TRBV4-1,many,TRBJ2-3,TGCGCCAGCAGCCAAGGGTTCTACGCCTTAGGAGGGCAGTATTTT,CASSQGFYALGGQYF
.,TRBV5-5,many,TRBJ2-2,TGTGCCAGCAGCTCCCCCCCTGGGTCTGTGACCGGGGAGCTGTTTTTT,CASSSPPGSVTGELFF